This TCR beta chain was recovered during a study of blood T cells in healthy people across ages. The CDR3 contains 13 residues. With 1 base removed from V and 8 bases from J, the gap between germline ends came to 9 bases. The V gene's germline CDR1 is LGHNA and CDR2 YSLEER. A second PCR of 7 to 11 cycles used a sample-barcoded 5' primer and a J-beta primer mix. A single record per CDR3 protein comes from TCRdb applying MiXCR to the 5' RACE reads. The table lists around 750,000 distinct CDR3 sequences, roughly 50% of them singletons, with approximately 40% in the top ten. This rearrangement joins TRBV4-3 to TRBJ2-1, with D unclear. This TCR was sampled from a man older than 75 in good health. Sample: blood. The CDR3 DNA sequence: TGCGCCAGCAGCCAAGGGAGTGTTTATGAGCAGTTCTTC. Its protein is CASSQGSVYEQFF.